The TCR beta chain under discussion was sequenced for a study of blood T cell repertoires in COVID-19. Study-wide background: Whether acute or convalescent, the COVID-19 samples came from the United States, Italy and Spain. The cDNA or gDNA used as material had been derived from T cells, B-cell-depleted T cells, or PBMCs.

Authors' data handling: Estimated nucleated cell counts came from reference gene primer amplification. Method: immunoSEQ multiplex PCR; TCRdb's copy keeps in-frame clones and lacks some. Clone size and the V and J calls come from that table; the DNA yielded D and trimming. The sample includes around 130,000 clones, about 80% seen only once; the top ten take 10% to 13%. This CDR3 has 11 amino acids. V was cut by 3 bases and J by 6 bases, with 5 bases left in between. Per germline, CDR1 MDHEN and CDR2 SYDVKM. The clonotype comes from a human donor in a cohort sampled during active COVID-19. The sequencing input was peripheral blood. This chain links TRBV28 with TRBJ1-2; D call uncertain. This chain's CDR3 is CASSFGDGYTF. In DNA, the CDR3 is TGTGCCAGCAGTTTCGGGGATGGCTACACCTTC.